What follows are 22 T cell receptor beta chains derived from one specimen sequenced in a study of OX40 agonist ivuxolimab in advanced cancers. Profiled with immunoSEQ multiplex PCR; TCRdb holds only in-frame clones, not every one. The sample yields tens of thousands of clones, about 77% seen once. Sequenced material: CD4+ or CD8+ T cells sorted from blood, taken in a trial of the OX40 agonist ivuxolimab. Every receptor here comes from an adult with an advanced solid tumor such as melanoma, head and neck, liver or kidney cancer.

The rearrangement links TRBV11-3 to TRBJ2-1, with a tentative D call TRBD1 (6 bases). CDR1 and CDR2 (germline): SGHNT, YENEEA. The CDR3 extends over 16 amino acids. Trimming shortened V by 5 bases and J by 0 bases, and 14 bases separated the two germline ends. The CDR3 DNA reads TGTGCCAGCAGCCGAAGAGGGGGTAGCTCCTACAATGAGCAGTTCTTC. It specifies CASSRRGGSSYNEQFF.

The chain recombines TRBV19 with TRBJ1-3, with no clear D. The length of the CDR3 is 14 residues. V dropped 1 base and J dropped 3 bases, with 7 bases sitting between them. Germline values: CDR1 LNHDA, CDR2 SQIVND (reference sequence). The CDR3 reads CASSIGTVGNTIYF. CDR3 sequence (DNA): TGTGCCAGTAGTATAGGAACTGTTGGAAACACCATATATTTT.

The chain is built from TRBV7-8 and TRBJ2-2, with D possibly matching TRBD1 (5 bases). V was shortened by 5 bases and J by 7 bases, with 20 bases between the two germline ends. Germline loops: CDR1 SGHVS, CDR2 FQNEAQ. The CDR3 contains 16 residues. The CDR3 sequence: CASSKRAGLRSGELFF. CDR3 bases: TGTGCCAGCAGCAAAAGAGCAGGGTTACGTAGCGGGGAGCTGTTTTTT.

The rearrangement uses TRBV5-1 and TRBJ2-1, with unresolved D. The CDR3 has 15 residues. Germline loops: CDR1 SGHRS, CDR2 YFSETQ. V lost 0 bases and J lost 7, with 14 bases in between. CDR3 region: CASSLDGPPRNEQFF. The DNA for the CDR3 is TGCGCCAGCAGCTTGGACGGACCTCCTAGAAATGAGCAGTTCTTC.

V usage is TRBV19 and J usage is TRBJ2-5; 13 nucleotides line up with TRBD2. Germline-derived CDR1 and CDR2 are LNHDA and SQIVND (reference sequence). Trimming took 3 bases from V and 5 from J; bases not matched to a gene: 9. The CDR3 totals 17 residues. The CDR3 sequence: CASSIGGLAGVRETQYF. The CDR3 DNA reads as TGTGCCAGTAGTATCGGCGGACTAGCGGGAGTTCGGGAGACCCAGTACTTC.

The J gene is TRBJ2-3, the V gene TRBV5-1, with no clear D. This CDR3 spans 14 amino acids. CDR1 and CDR2 from the germline V gene are SGHRS and YFSETQ. The ends were cut back, 1 base at V and 3 bases at J, with 9 bases in the middle. The CDR3 sequence: CASSLPTATDTQYF. CDR3 DNA sequence: TGCGCCAGCAGCTTGCCCACTGCTACAGATACGCAGTATTTT. Full variable domain (outside the CDR3, taken from reference TRBV5-1 and TRBJ2-3): KAGVTQTPRYLIKTRGQQVTLSCSPISGHRSVSWYQQTPGQGLQFLFEYFSETQRNKGNFPGRFSGRQFSNSRSEMNVSTLELGDSALYLCASSLPTATDTQYFGPGTRLTVL.

The chain recombines TRBV11-2 with TRBJ2-3; D gene unclear. Trimming cost V 6 bases and J 5 bases, with 18 bases left between them. The CDR3 has 15 amino acids. Germline V gives CDR1 SGHAT, CDR2 FQNNGV. The CDR3 coding sequence is TGTGCCAGCAGTCGACACGACCCGGGTGGAGATACGCAGTATTTT. It codes for CASSRHDPGGDTQYF.

This clone turned up a few times. This chain joins TRBV6-5 and TRBJ2-7, with 9 bases lining up with TRBD2. The CDR3 totals 15 residues. Trimming took 0 bases from V and 2 from J; bases not matched to a gene: 2. Germline V gene lookup returns CDR1 MNHEY and CDR2 SVGAGI. The CDR3 reads CASSYSAGGPYEQYF. The CDR3 region has the DNA TGTGCCAGCAGTTACTCTGCGGGAGGGCCCTACGAGCAGTACTTC.

This clone appeared a few times. The chain is built from TRBV7-8 and TRBJ2-1, with D tentatively TRBD1 (5 bases). V lost 5 bases and J 5 bases, leaving 10 bases between the germline ends. This CDR3 spans 13 amino acids. Germline CDR1 SGHVS, CDR2 FQNEAQ. Here the CDR3 reads CASSIDRNNEQFF. The CDR3 bases are TGTGCCAGCAGCATCGACAGAAACAATGAGCAGTTCTTC.

V and J are TRBV7-3 and TRBJ1-6; D gene uncertain. The germline CDR1 and CDR2 sequences are SGHTA and FQGTGA. V shed 2 bases and J shed 8 bases, with 7 bases lying between them. The CDR3 extends over 13 amino acids. The CDR3 reads CASSLQNDSPLHF. In DNA, the CDR3 is TGTGCCAGCAGCTTACAGAACGATTCACCCCTCCACTTT.

The chain combines TRBV19 with TRBJ2-4, with 8 bases aligning to TRBD1. The CDR3 totals 16 residues. From germline, CDR1 is LNHDA and CDR2 SQIVND (reference sequence). The J segment lost 9 bases and the V segment lost 2 bases, leaving 12 bases of the junction unmatched. The CDR3 region has the DNA TGTGCCAGTAGTATACAAGGTCAGGGGGCGATTCCCATTCAGTACTTC. Translated: CASSIQGQGAIPIQYF.

For the CDR3, the DNA is TGTGCCAGCAGTTTACTTCGACTAGCTGTAAAAGGGGGGGAGCTGTTTTTT. It encodes CASSLLRLAVKGGELFF. This sequence joins TRBV6-7 and TRBJ2-2; 7 nucleotides line up with TRBD2. TRBV6-7 is given ORF status, its function remaining uncertain. The V segment lost 4 bases and the J segment 8 bases; nucleotides outside the gene matches: 16. The CDR3 is 17 residues long.

The chain links TRBV27 to TRBJ2-2; D is unclear. The germline V and J ends were trimmed by 2 bases and 0 bases, with 10 bases remaining between them. This CDR3 is 16 amino acids long. The germline V gene has CDR1 MNHEY and CDR2 SMNVEV (reference sequence). For the CDR3, the DNA is TGTGCCAGCAGTTTACGGCGCGATACGAACACCGGGGAGCTGTTTTTT. It is translated as CASSLRRDTNTGELFF.

This sequence joins TRBV5-1 and TRBJ2-2; 10 bases are a match to TRBD2. The CDR3 covers 16 residues. Germline CDR1 and CDR2: SGHRS and YFSETQ. V shed 0 bases and J 7 bases; nucleotides not matched to a gene: 6. The CDR3 DNA is TGCGCCAGCAGCTTGGCTCCTAGCGGGAGTGACGGGGAGCTGTTTTTT. Protein sequence: CASSLAPSGSDGELFF.

This chain links TRBV11-1 with TRBJ2-7, with D possibly TRBD1 on 5 matching bases. Per the germline V gene, CDR1 is SGHAT and CDR2 is FQDESV (reference sequence). This CDR3 has 15 amino acids. Trimming removed 5 bases from V and 0 bases from J, with 14 bases in between. For the CDR3, the DNA is TGTGCCAGCAGCGGAGTAGGACACGGCTCCTACGAGCAGTACTTC. As protein: CASSGVGHGSYEQYF.

The chain links TRBV28 to TRBJ1-2; no clear D gene. The CDR3 spans 13 residues. CDR1 and CDR2 (germline): MDHEN, SYDVKM. Trimming took off 6 bases at V and 3 bases at J, with 11 bases between the two ends. The DNA for the CDR3 is TGTGCCAGCAGATTCGACGGACACTATGGCTACACCTTC. The encoded protein is CASRFDGHYGYTF.

The rearrangement joins TRBV11-3 to TRBJ2-1, with D tentatively TRBD2 (6 bases). Germline lookup yields CDR1 SGHNT and CDR2 YENEEA. The length of the CDR3 is 13 residues. V was cut by 5 bases and J by 3 bases, with 8 bases left in between. The CDR3 protein is CASSLGGYNEQFF. The CDR3 coding sequence is TGTGCCAGCAGCCTCGGGGGCTACAATGAGCAGTTCTTC.

V is TRBV2 and J is TRBJ2-7; D call uncertain. V lost 1 base and J 1 base, leaving 2 bases between the germline ends. There are 12 residues in the CDR3. The germline V gene encodes CDR1 SNHLY and CDR2 FYNNEI. DNA of the CDR3: TGTGCCAGCAGTGAAGGGTCCTACGAGCAGTACTTC. Translation gives CASSEGSYEQYF.

The chain couples TRBV28 to TRBJ1-4, with 8 positions matching TRBD1. CDR3 length: 15 amino acids. J was trimmed by 8 bases and V by 3 bases; bases with no gene match: 8. Germline CDR1 MDHEN, CDR2 SYDVKM. Here the CDR3 reads CASSFSGGRWEKLFF. In DNA, the CDR3 is TGTGCCAGCAGTTTCTCAGGGGGCAGGTGGGAAAAACTGTTTTTT. Together with reference TRBV28 and TRBJ1-4, the CDR3 gives the full variable domain: DVKVTQSSRYLVKRTGEKVFLECVQDMDHENMFWYRQDPGLGLRLIYFSYDVKMKEKGDIPEGYSVSREKKERFSLILESASTNQTSMYLCASSFSGGRWEKLFFGSGTQLSVL.

The chain combines TRBV28 with TRBJ1-2, with TRBD1 as a possible D gene (5 bases). The CDR3 sequence is 14 residues long. Trimming shortened V by 3 bases and J by 8 bases, and 16 bases separated the two germline ends. Germline V gene lookup returns CDR1 MDHEN and CDR2 SYDVKM. For the CDR3, the DNA is TGTGCCAGCAGTTTGGGGGGACGCGGTGTAGGCTACACCTTC. It yields the protein CASSLGGRGVGYTF.

The gene calls are TRBV28 and TRBJ2-2; 8 bases match TRBD2. J lost 4 bases, V lost 3 bases, and 7 bases had no gene match. The CDR3 totals 16 residues. Germline assignment: CDR1 MDHEN and CDR2 SYDVKM. CDR3 DNA sequence: TGTGCCAGCAGTTTTCGGGCGGGAGGCGGCACCGGGGAGCTGTTTTTT. Residues: CASSFRAGGGTGELFF.

The chain has TRBV28 and TRBJ1-2; maybe TRBD1 (6 bases). The ends were cut back, 2 bases at V and 1 base at J, with 11 bases in the middle. CDR3 length equals 15 residues. Germline values: CDR1 MDHEN, CDR2 SYDVKM. CDR3 amino acids: CASSLDRNLNYGYTF. The CDR3 bases are TGTGCCAGCAGTTTAGACAGGAACCTTAACTATGGCTACACCTTC.